The T cell receptor (beta chain) described here comes from a study of early T cells in non-severe SARS-CoV-2 infection. About the study: The input, bulk RNA from unsorted whole blood, was sequenced, and chains were unpaired. Study findings and constraints: The VDJdb matching leaned toward anti-spike CD8 responses and overlooked private and CD4 specificities.

This clonotype appeared many times. No antigen is known for it. Each cDNA molecule carried a unique molecular identifier. MiXCR was run by TCRdb on the 5' RACE reads, yielding one entry per CDR3 protein. The sample lists about 70,000 distinct CDR3 sequences; about 9% were seen once. The CDR3 extends over 14 amino acids. The J segment lost 4 bases and the V segment lost 3 bases, leaving 6 bases of the junction unmatched. Per germline, CDR1 SGHDT and CDR2 YYEEEE. Sequenced material: whole blood, taken at baseline. This TCR was recovered from an adult who was a healthcare worker with PCR-confirmed SARS-CoV-2 infection or an uninfected control (not recorded which). The gene calls are TRBV5-6 and TRBJ1-1; 7 bases are a match to TRBD1. In DNA, the CDR3 is TGTGCCAGCAGCTCAAGAAGGGGGCGCACTGAAGCTTTCTTT. Its translation is CASSSRRGRTEAFF. The complete variable domain, with remaining parts taken from reference TRBV5-6 and TRBJ1-1, reads DAGVTQSPTHLIKTRGQQVTLRCSPKSGHDTVSWYQQALGQGPQFIFQYYEEEERQRGNFPDRFSGHQFPNYSSELNVNALLLGDSALYLCASSSRRGRTEAFFGQGTRLTVV.